Below are 20 T cell receptor beta chains sequenced from a single sample in a study of response to subunit inactivated influenza vaccine (dated by TCRdb to 2016 to 2019). Receptor amplification or capture employed RT-PCR. Sequencing took place on an Illumina HiSeq 2500. TCRdb reworked the public reads: Q25 trimming with fastp, MiXCR clone assembly, productive beta chains retained. Each CDR3 protein gets just one entry, which takes the most common genes and DNA from the rows behind it. This sample has around 520,000 distinct CDR3 sequences in its table, and about 25% of those were observed once. In total, the top ten clones hold around 1.8% of the sample. The sequencing used CD4+ T cells sorted from PBMCs, collected around 5 days after vaccination. Source of these receptors: a man aged 50-60 years who received an inactivated influenza vaccine. Donor details come from another sample of the same person, matched by shared clones.

This clonotype occurred a few times. The chain combines TRBV7-2 with TRBJ2-2; the D is unclear. The CDR3 has 15 amino acids. CDR1 is SGHTA, CDR2 FQGNSA, per germline. Trimming removed 4 bases from V and 4 bases from J, with 13 bases in between. The CDR3 region is CASSSRKKSTGELFF. In DNA form, the CDR3 reads TGTGCCAGCAGCTCACGGAAGAAAAGCACCGGGGAGCTGTTTTTT.

This clonotype appeared a few times. This chain joins TRBV12-3 or TRBV12-4 and TRBJ2-3, with TRBD1 matching over 12 bases. CDR3 length equals 15 residues. V trimming: 7 bases; J trimming: 9 bases; junction bases outside the gene matches: 11. In DNA, the CDR3 is TGTGCCAGCACTGTCGGGACAGGGGGCACAATAACGCAGTATTTT. Translating it yields CASTVGTGGTITQYF.

V and J are TRBV5-1 and TRBJ2-6; no firm D call. The CDR3 runs to 17 residues. The V end was cut by 2 bases, the J end by 1 base, with 13 bases between. CDR1 and CDR2 (germline): SGHRS, YFSETQ. Here the CDR3 DNA reads TGCGCCAGCAGCTTAGGGCAGCTTCCATCTGGGGCCAACGTCCTGACTTTC. This gives the protein CASSLGQLPSGANVLTF.

The chain recombines TRBV5-6 with TRBJ1-2; no definite D call. This CDR3 is 14 amino acids long. Trimming took off 4 bases at V and 8 bases at J, with 18 bases between the two ends. Germline lookup yields CDR1 SGHDT and CDR2 YYEEEE. Here the CDR3 reads CASSPPGAKSGYTF. As DNA, the CDR3 is TGTGCCAGCAGCCCCCCGGGAGCTAAATCAGGCTACACCTTC.

The chain employs TRBV9 and TRBJ2-1, with 8 bases fitting TRBD2. V shed 2 bases and J 9 bases; nucleotides not matched to a gene: 10. Germline V gives CDR1 SGDLS, CDR2 YYNGEE. This CDR3 is built from 15 residues. The CDR3 loop is CASSVSGGVRFEQFF. As DNA, the CDR3 is TGTGCCAGCAGCGTGTCCGGGGGGGTCCGGTTTGAGCAGTTCTTC.

The V gene is TRBV9, the J gene TRBJ2-2, with TRBD1 matching 7 bases. Trimming removed 5 bases from V and 1 base from J; junction bases left unmatched: 5. CDR3 length: 15 amino acids. Germline lookup yields CDR1 SGDLS and CDR2 YYNGEE. This chain's CDR3 is CASSNGTENTGELFF. The DNA for the CDR3 is TGTGCCAGCAGTAACGGGACAGAGAACACCGGGGAGCTGTTTTTT.

The chain recombines TRBV7-9 with TRBJ2-5, with D hard to call. Per germline, CDR1 SEHNR and CDR2 FQNEAQ (reference sequence). The V end was cut by 5 bases, the J end by 1 base, with 17 bases between. The CDR3 is 16 residues long. CDR3 sequence (DNA): TGTGCCAGCAGCCGCCGGACCCAGGCCCTCCAAGAGACCCAGTACTTC. This encodes CASSRRTQALQETQYF.

This clonotype was seen more than once but under ten times. The CDR3 DNA is TGCAGTGCTAGAGAACAGATGAACACTGAAGCTTTCTTT. Translating it yields CSAREQMNTEAFF. The chain couples TRBV20-1 to TRBJ1-1; D is unresolved. CDR3 size: 13 residues. With 0 bases removed from V and 0 bases from J, the gap between germline ends came to 5 bases. The germline V gene encodes CDR1 DFQATT and CDR2 SNEGSKA (reference sequence).

V usage is TRBV24-1 and J usage is TRBJ2-1, with D hard to call. Per germline, CDR1 KGHDR and CDR2 SFDVKD. The V end was cut by 4 bases, the J end by 7 bases, with 10 bases between. The CDR3 totals 13 residues. In DNA, the CDR3 is TGTGCCACCAGTGAACCACTTCGGAATGAGCAGTTCTTC. Its protein product is CATSEPLRNEQFF.

The rearrangement uses TRBV27 and TRBJ1-1; D is ambiguous. The germline V and J ends were trimmed by 2 bases and 1 base, with 8 bases remaining between them. The CDR3 runs 14 residues. The germline V gene has CDR1 MNHEY and CDR2 SMNVEV (reference sequence). The CDR3 region has the DNA TGTGCCAGCAGTTTAGGGTGGAGGAACACTGAAGCTTTCTTT. Residues: CASSLGWRNTEAFF.

This clonotype appeared a few times. This chain links TRBV5-1 with TRBJ2-7, with 7 bases lining up with TRBD1. Germline CDR1 and CDR2: SGHRS and YFSETQ. The CDR3 extends over 13 amino acids. V lost 4 bases and J lost 3; bases outside the gene matches: 4. In DNA form, the CDR3 reads TGCGCCAGCAGCGGTGGGACAGTCTACGAGCAGTACTTC. It yields the protein CASSGGTVYEQYF.

This clonotype was counted between two and nine times. The chain couples TRBV12-3 or TRBV12-4 to TRBJ1-3, with D tentatively TRBD1 (5 bases). The CDR3 length is 16 residues. Trimming took 6 bases from V and 0 from J, leaving 15 bases between them. The CDR3 spells CASSRGWSFSGNTIYF. Written as DNA, the CDR3 is TGTGCCAGCAGCCGGGGGTGGTCCTTCTCTGGAAACACCATATATTTT.

The chain links TRBV7-2 to TRBJ2-5; D is undetermined. Germline V CDR1 and CDR2: SGHTA, FQGNSA. Trimming cost V 1 base and J 3 bases, with 12 bases left between them. The CDR3 totals 15 residues. The CDR3 DNA follows: TGTGCCAGCAGCTTAGTACCGCTGCCGGAAGAGACCCAGTACTTC. Translated, it gives CASSLVPLPEETQYF.

The rearrangement joins TRBV7-2 to TRBJ2-3; D gene unclear. Germline CDR1 SGHTA, CDR2 FQGNSA. V lost 0 bases to trimming and J lost 6 bases, with 7 bases between them. CDR3 length: 13 amino acids. This CDR3 reads CASSLAQRDTQYF. In DNA, the CDR3 is TGTGCCAGCAGCTTAGCCCAACGGGATACGCAGTATTTT. The variable domain in full, with the rest retrieved from reference TRBV7-2 and TRBJ2-3, is GAGVSQSPSNKVTEKGKDVELRCDPISGHTALYWYRQSLGQGLEFLIYFQGNSAPDKSGLPSDRFSAERTGGSVSTLTIQRTQQEDSAVYLCASSLAQRDTQYFGPGTRLTVL.

The CDR3 DNA reads TGTGCCAGCAGCTTATGGGGACAGGGTAGCGTATCCTATGGCTACACCTTC. Its protein is CASSLWGQGSVSYGYTF. The chain uses TRBV7-2 and TRBJ1-2, with 9 bases identical to TRBD1. The CDR3 length is 17 residues. Germline V gene lookup returns CDR1 SGHTA and CDR2 FQGNSA. V trimming: 2 bases; J trimming: 4 bases; junction bases outside the gene matches: 11.

In its sample, this clonotype was seen a few times. The gene calls are TRBV4-2 and TRBJ2-3; the D call may be TRBD1 or TRBD2 (5 bases each). The CDR3 is made up of 13 amino acids. V lost 0 bases and J lost 9, with 10 bases in between. Germline values: CDR1 LGHNA, CDR2 YNFKEQ. CDR3 residues: CASSQDVRDTQYF. CDR3 coding DNA: TGTGCCAGCAGCCAAGACGTCCGGGACACGCAGTATTTT.

The chain employs TRBV5-1 and TRBJ2-3, with D unresolved. Trimming stripped 1 base from V and 2 bases from J, with 11 bases between. The CDR3 covers 15 residues. Germline V gives CDR1 SGHRS, CDR2 YFSETQ. CDR3 in amino acids: CASSLSTPYTDTQYF. The CDR3, as DNA: TGCGCCAGCAGCTTGTCCACTCCTTACACAGATACGCAGTATTTT.

This sequence joins TRBV29-1 and TRBJ2-1; D is possibly TRBD1 or TRBD2 (7 bases each). The V end was cut by 6 bases, the J end by 2 bases, with 14 bases between. The CDR3 has 14 residues. In germline, CDR1 is SQVTM, CDR2 ANQGSEA. CDR3 in DNA: TGCAGCGTAATCAGGGGGGGCACCTACAATGAGCAGTTCTTC. Amino acids: CSVIRGGTYNEQFF.

This clonotype was observed many times. V gene TRBV7-9 combines with J gene TRBJ2-3; D gene uncertain. The CDR3 covers 12 residues. Germline CDR1 reads SEHNR; CDR2 reads FQNEAQ (reference sequence). V was shortened by 4 bases and J by 5 bases, with 7 bases between the two germline ends. The CDR3 reads CASSSRRDTQYF. The CDR3 DNA reads TGTGCCAGCAGCTCTAGACGAGATACGCAGTATTTT.

This clonotype was recorded a few times. This chain links TRBV20-1 with TRBJ1-1; D gene uncertain. The CDR3 is made up of 14 amino acids. Germline V gene lookup returns CDR1 DFQATT and CDR2 SNEGSKA (reference sequence). Trimming shortened V by 5 bases and J by 3 bases, and 16 bases separated the two germline ends. The CDR3 reads CSAREVGRDTEAFF. Written as DNA, the CDR3 is TGCAGTGCTCGGGAGGTGGGGAGGGACACTGAAGCTTTCTTT.